The 2 T cell receptor beta chains below all came from one sample that was sequenced in a study of blood T cell repertoires in COVID-19. Profiling relied on immunoSEQ multiplex PCR, and the TCRdb table lists in-frame clones only, not all of them. This table holds nearly 45,000 clones, roughly 87% found once. Sequencing was done on a sample of peripheral blood. The receptor source for this set is an elderly woman in a cohort sampled during active or convalescent COVID-19.

This clone appeared a single time. The genes are TRBV15 and TRBJ1-6, with 7 bases lining up with TRBD1. The V and J ends lost 5 bases and 12 bases, in that order; junction bases with no gene match: 13. Germline CDR1 is LNHNV and CDR2 is YYDKDF (reference sequence). The CDR3 has 15 residues. This chain's CDR3 is CATSLTGTRGRPLHF. The CDR3 DNA follows: TGTGCCACCAGCTTGACAGGGACCCGCGGAAGACCCCTCCACTTT.

This clone occurred once. CDR3 sequence: CASSALAGGHTYNEQFF. For the CDR3, the DNA is TGTGCCAGCAGCGCCCTAGCGGGGGGGCACACCTACAATGAGCAGTTCTTC. The chain uses TRBV9 and TRBJ2-1; TRBD2 aligns across 12 bases. The germline V gene has CDR1 SGDLS and CDR2 YYNGEE. The V and J ends lost 3 bases and 2 bases, in that order; junction bases with no gene match: 6. The CDR3 loop spans 17 amino acids.